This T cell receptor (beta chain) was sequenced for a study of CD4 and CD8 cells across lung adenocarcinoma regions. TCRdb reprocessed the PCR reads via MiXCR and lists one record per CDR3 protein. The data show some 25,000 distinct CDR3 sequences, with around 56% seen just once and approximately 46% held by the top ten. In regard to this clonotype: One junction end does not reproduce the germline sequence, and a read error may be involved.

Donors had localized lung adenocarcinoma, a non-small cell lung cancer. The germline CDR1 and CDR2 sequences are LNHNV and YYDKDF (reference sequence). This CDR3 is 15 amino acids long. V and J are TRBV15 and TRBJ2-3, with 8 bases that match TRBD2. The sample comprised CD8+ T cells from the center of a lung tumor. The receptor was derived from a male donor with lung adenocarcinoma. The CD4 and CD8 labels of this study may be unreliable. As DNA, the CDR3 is TGTGCCACCAGCCGAGGCAGGACTAGCACAGATACCCAGTATTTT. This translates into CATSRGRTSTDTQYF.